Listed here is a single T cell receptor (beta chain). What it recognizes is unknown. Germline V CDR1 and CDR2: SGHNT, YYREEE (reference sequence). CDR3 size: 15 residues. Trimming took 4 bases from V and 7 from J; bases not matched to a gene: 10. PCR involved 60 Vbeta and 13 Jbeta primers. Using immunoSEQ multiplex PCR, the repertoire was profiled, and TCRdb retains in-frame clones only, with some absent. In the table there are 150,000 to 200,000 clones, approximately 80% of which are singletons. This specimen belongs to a study of cytomegalovirus exposure and HLA in healthy donors. Overall study findings and caveats: Later work found that TCR association rates differed between HLA loci; DRB1 had the most and HLA-C the fewest. The productive fraction for most TCR beta V segments was about 87% or about 30% in an earlier analysis. Later analysis showed most CMV-associated TCR beta chains appearing HLA-restricted.

The V and J genes are TRBV5-4 and TRBJ1-5; TRBD1 matches 8 bases. The sequence derives from a man between 18 and 35 years old in good health and CMV-seronegative. The sample consisted of PBMCs. The CDR3 bases are TGTGCCAGCAGCACCCCGACAGGGGTTGGACAGCCCCAGCATTTT. It translates to CASSTPTGVGQPQHF.